One T cell receptor (beta chain) is described in this entry. Its antigen is as yet unknown. The CDR3 length is 15 residues. V was pared by 3 bases and J by 7 bases, with 5 bases of the junction left unmatched. Germline lookup yields CDR1 LGHNA and CDR2 YSLEER. This record belongs to a study of cytomegalovirus exposure and HLA in healthy donors. A multiplex PCR was run with 60 Vbeta primers and 13 Jbeta primers. Original handling: A later analysis counted 70 million to 85 million unique TCR beta chains, around 12 million shared. Sequencing was performed with immunoSEQ multiplex PCR; in TCRdb, only in-frame clones are kept and a portion is missing. V and J calls plus clone size are reproduced from that table; the DNA served to infer D and trimming. In the table there are about 160,000 clones, about 85% of which are singletons. Study-wide findings and caveats: Researchers reported that a few CMV-associated chains were confirmed in vitro as CMV antigen-specific. A later analysis revealed that TCR association rates differed between HLA loci, peaking at DRB1 and bottoming out at HLA-C.

The receptor was derived from a man aged 18 to 30 in good health and CMV-seropositive. The sample consisted of PBMCs. The chain recombines TRBV4-3 with TRBJ2-1, with 11 bases aligning to TRBD2. The CDR3 sequence: CASSQRLAGRNEQFF. CDR3 DNA sequence: TGCGCCAGCAGCCAGAGACTAGCGGGGAGGAATGAGCAGTTCTTC.